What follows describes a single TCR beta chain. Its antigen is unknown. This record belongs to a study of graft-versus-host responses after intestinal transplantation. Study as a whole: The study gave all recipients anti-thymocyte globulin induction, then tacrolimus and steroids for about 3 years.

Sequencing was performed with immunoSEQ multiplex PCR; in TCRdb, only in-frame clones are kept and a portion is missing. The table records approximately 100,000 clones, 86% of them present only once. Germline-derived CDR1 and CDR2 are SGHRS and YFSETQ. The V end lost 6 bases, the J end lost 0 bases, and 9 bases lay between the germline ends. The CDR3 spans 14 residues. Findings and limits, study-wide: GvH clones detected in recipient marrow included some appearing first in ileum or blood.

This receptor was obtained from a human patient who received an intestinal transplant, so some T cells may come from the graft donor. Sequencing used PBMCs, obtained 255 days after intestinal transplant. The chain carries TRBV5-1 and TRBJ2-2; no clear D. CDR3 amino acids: CASTPSANTGELFF. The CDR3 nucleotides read TGCGCCAGCACTCCCAGCGCGAACACCGGGGAGCTGTTTTTT.